A single sample is the source of the 23 T cell receptor beta chains below, sequenced in a study of cytomegalovirus exposure and HLA in healthy donors. The PCR ran on 60 Vbeta and 13 Jbeta primers. Method: immunoSEQ multiplex PCR; TCRdb's copy keeps in-frame clones and lacks some. Of about 160,000 clones listed, 80% are singletons. The specimen was PBMCs. The receptors derive from a young man in good health and CMV-seronegative.

This clone was detected a few times. The chain is built from TRBV4-3 and TRBJ2-3; perhaps TRBD2 as D (5 bases). Trimming stripped 1 base from V and 3 bases from J, with 11 bases between. The germline CDR1 and CDR2 sequences are LGHNA and YSLEER. The CDR3 is made up of 15 amino acids. The CDR3: CASSQAARRTDTQYF. The CDR3 DNA follows: TGCGCCAGCAGCCAAGCCGCTCGGAGGACAGATACGCAGTATTTT.

The chain couples TRBV11-3 to TRBJ2-1, with 8 bases matching TRBD2. J gave up 0 bases and V 0 bases, and 4 bases lay outside the gene matches. The CDR3 loop spans 17 amino acids. Germline CDR1 SGHNT, CDR2 YENEEA. CDR3 protein: CASSLERGASSYNEQFF. CDR3 coding DNA: TGTGCCAGCAGCTTAGAGCGGGGGGCTAGCTCCTACAATGAGCAGTTCTTC.

As DNA, the CDR3 is TGTGCCAGCAGCTTGCAGGGGCCAGATACGCAGTATTTT. This sequence encodes CASSLQGPDTQYF. The chain has TRBV5-6 and TRBJ2-3; a weak D match, TRBD1 (6 bases). This CDR3 comprises 13 residues. Germline V gene lookup returns CDR1 SGHDT and CDR2 YYEEEE. Between the trimmed V and J ends, which lost 1 base and 4 bases, there was a span of 7 bases. The variable domain in full, completed from reference TRBV5-6 and TRBJ2-3, reads DAGVTQSPTHLIKTRGQQVTLRCSPKSGHDTVSWYQQALGQGPQFIFQYYEEEERQRGNFPDRFSGHQFPNYSSELNVNALLLGDSALYLCASSLQGPDTQYFGPGTRLTVL.

The rearrangement joins TRBV30 to TRBJ1-1; D is possibly TRBD1 (5 bases). The CDR3 sequence is 16 residues long. V gave up 4 bases and J gave up 0 bases, with 18 bases separating them. The germline V gene encodes CDR1 GTSNPN and CDR2 SVGIG (reference sequence). CDR3 nucleotide sequence: TGTGCCTGGACCCGACGCGGGGGGTTTGTGAACACTGAAGCTTTCTTT. Amino acid sequence: CAWTRRGGFVNTEAFF.

This chain joins TRBV28 and TRBJ2-7; no definite D call. CDR3 size: 11 residues. The germline gives CDR1 MDHEN, CDR2 SYDVKM. Trimming shortened V by 6 bases and J by 2 bases, and 5 bases separated the two germline ends. This CDR3 is CASSSPYEQYF. Here the CDR3 DNA reads TGTGCCAGCAGCTCCCCCTACGAGCAGTACTTC. The full variable domain, its missing parts supplied by reference TRBV28 and TRBJ2-7, is DVKVTQSSRYLVKRTGEKVFLECVQDMDHENMFWYRQDPGLGLRLIYFSYDVKMKEKGDIPEGYSVSREKKERFSLILESASTNQTSMYLCASSSPYEQYFGPGTRLTVT.

The chain joins TRBV18 to TRBJ1-1; 9 bases match TRBD1. The CDR3 has 17 amino acids. The germline V gene encodes CDR1 KGHSH and CDR2 LQKENI. The junction had 14 bases not matched to a gene; V was cut back by 5 bases and J by 4 bases. The DNA for the CDR3 is TGTGCCAGCTCATCCGGATTGACAGGGGGATCGAGCACTGAAGCTTTCTTT. Translating it yields CASSSGLTGGSSTEAFF.

This chain uses TRBV28 with TRBJ2-2; 11 bases map to TRBD2. Germline V lookup: CDR1 MDHEN, CDR2 SYDVKM. V dropped 8 bases and J dropped 0; count of bases not matched to a gene: 2. The CDR3 is made up of 15 amino acids. The CDR3 nucleotides are TGTGCCAGCGGGACTAGCGGAACGAACACCGGGGAGCTGTTTTTT. Its protein is CASGTSGTNTGELFF. Looking up the rest from reference TRBV28 and TRBJ2-2 gives the full variable domain: DVKVTQSSRYLVKRTGEKVFLECVQDMDHENMFWYRQDPGLGLRLIYFSYDVKMKEKGDIPEGYSVSREKKERFSLILESASTNQTSMYLCASGTSGTNTGELFFGEGSRLTVL.

With respect to this clone: Distinct nucleotide sequences in the sample also encode this CDR3. CDR3 in DNA: TGTGCCAGCAGTTTAGAGAGCGGGGGGTTAGGGAGCACAGATACGCAGTATTTT. Protein sequence: CASSLESGGLGSTDTQYF. The genes are TRBV27 and TRBJ2-3; 9 nucleotides agree with TRBD2. With V trimmed by 2 bases and J by 0 bases, 9 bases remained unmatched. Germline lookup yields CDR1 MNHEY and CDR2 SMNVEV (reference sequence). The length of the CDR3 is 18 residues.

There are a few counts of this clone. The V and J genes are TRBV27 and TRBJ2-7; 8 nucleotides align to TRBD2. The germline V gene encodes CDR1 MNHEY and CDR2 SMNVEV (reference sequence). There are 14 residues in the CDR3. Trimming at V came to 3 bases and at J to 2 bases, leaving 3 bases not matched to a gene. CDR3 protein: CASSLRGVPYEQYF. The CDR3 DNA is TGTGCCAGCAGTTTGCGGGGGGTCCCCTACGAGCAGTACTTC.

V usage is TRBV10-3 and J usage is TRBJ2-5, with D perhaps matching TRBD2 (7 bases). Near its end, the DNA agrees better with TRBJ2-7, so the J call may be wrong. Germline-derived CDR1 and CDR2 are ENHRY and SYGVKD. This CDR3 has 14 amino acids. CDR3 loop: CAISEGRGSYEQYF. The CDR3 nucleotides read TGTGCCATCAGTGAAGGGAGGGGGAGTTACGAGCAGTACTTC.

This CDR3 is CSAKGAETQYF. CDR3 nucleotide sequence: TGCAGTGCTAAAGGGGCCGAGACCCAGTACTTC. J is TRBJ2-5 and V is TRBV20-1; a weak D match, TRBD1 (5 bases). Trimming cost V 4 bases and J 5 bases, with 8 bases left between them. Germline V gene lookup returns CDR1 DFQATT and CDR2 SNEGSKA (reference sequence). The CDR3 extends over 11 amino acids.

The rearrangement links TRBV27 to TRBJ1-2, with 9 positions matching TRBD1. Germline CDR1 is MNHEY and CDR2 is SMNVEV (reference sequence). This CDR3 has 14 residues. V lost 6 bases, J lost 0 bases, and 2 bases stayed unmatched. In DNA form, the CDR3 reads TGTGCCAGCAGGGACAGGGGACCTAACTATGGCTACACCTTC. Amino acid sequence: CASRDRGPNYGYTF.

This clone was observed once. The V call is TRBV6-1, the J call TRBJ1-4; perhaps TRBD1 as D (5 bases). The CDR3 spans 16 residues. Trimming removed 4 bases at V and 1 base at J, with 13 bases between. Germline lookup yields CDR1 MNHNS and CDR2 SASEGT. The DNA for the CDR3 is TGTGCCAGCAGTGCCCGGGGGGTAGGAACTAATGAAAAACTGTTTTTT. It codes for CASSARGVGTNEKLFF.

The genes are TRBV28 and TRBJ2-5; the match to TRBD2 covers 11 bases. CDR1 and CDR2 from the germline V gene are MDHEN and SYDVKM. CDR3 length: 15 amino acids. V gave up 1 base and J gave up 8 bases; unmatched junction bases: 6. Here the CDR3 reads CASSLLRLAGSTQYF. CDR3 DNA: TGTGCCAGCAGTTTATTGAGACTAGCGGGGAGTACCCAGTACTTC.

The V call is TRBV6-5, the J call TRBJ1-1; 8 nucleotides line up with TRBD1. J gave up 10 bases and V 6 bases, and 10 bases lay outside the gene matches. Germline V gives CDR1 MNHEY, CDR2 SVGAGI. The CDR3 consists of 13 residues. CDR3 sequence (DNA): TGTGCCAGCAGCGAACCTACTACAGGGGGAGCTTTCTTT. Translation: CASSEPTTGGAFF.

V and J are TRBV9 and TRBJ2-7; no clear D gene. This CDR3 is built from 15 residues. The V gene lost 3 bases and the J gene lost 4 bases, with 17 bases spanning the gap. Looked up from germline, CDR1 is SGDLS and CDR2 is YYNGEE. CDR3 nucleotides: TGTGCCAGCAGCGGCGGCAGCTCGATAGAATACGAGCAGTACTTC. It translates to CASSGGSSIEYEQYF.

This clone was found a few times. CDR3 residues: CASSQEGTGSYEQYF. For the CDR3, the DNA is TGCGCCAGCAGCCAAGAAGGGACAGGGTCCTACGAGCAGTACTTC. V and J are TRBV4-1 and TRBJ2-7, with 9 bases that match TRBD1. The germline CDR1 and CDR2 sequences are MGHRA and YSYEKL. V was clipped by 0 bases and J by 1 base; unmatched bases: 1. CDR3 length equals 15 residues.

Concerning this clone: The junction shows a germline mismatch at one end, possibly a read error. This chain connects TRBV18 to TRBJ2-1; D is uncertain. This CDR3 is 18 amino acids long. In germline, CDR1 is KGHSH, CDR2 LQKENI. The CDR3 sequence: CATSPLVNGRSSYNEQFF. The CDR3 DNA reads TGTGCCACCTCACCTCTCGTCAATGGGCGAAGCTCCTACAATGAGCAGTTCTTC.

The V gene is TRBV28, the J gene TRBJ1-2; TRBD1 matches 8 bases. The CDR3 has 12 amino acids. Germline V CDR1 and CDR2: MDHEN, SYDVKM. The J segment lost 5 bases and the V segment lost 7 bases, leaving 3 bases of the junction unmatched. The CDR3 sequence: CASNGQGYGYTF. The CDR3, as DNA: TGTGCCAGCAACGGACAGGGATATGGCTACACCTTC.

The V call is TRBV19, the J call TRBJ2-7; a possible D gene is TRBD2 (5 bases). V was pared by 6 bases and J by 4 bases, with 19 bases between. Germline CDR1 is LNHDA and CDR2 is SQIVND (reference sequence). The CDR3 is made up of 15 amino acids. The CDR3 bases are TGTGCCAGTAGGGCTGGGGTAGGGAGTCGGTACGAGCAGTACTTC. Encoded protein: CASRAGVGSRYEQYF.

V and J are TRBV13 and TRBJ2-7; tentative D call: TRBD2 (6 bases). CDR1 PRHDT and CDR2 FYEKMQ come from the germline V gene (reference sequence). This CDR3 has 13 amino acids. Trimming took 3 bases from V and 6 from J, leaving 12 bases between them. CDR3 in DNA: TGTGCCAGCAGCTTCCTTGGGGGGAGCGAGCAGTACTTC. Protein product: CASSFLGGSEQYF.

V is TRBV5-1 and J is TRBJ2-7, with 11 bases fitting TRBD1. The germline V gene encodes CDR1 SGHRS and CDR2 YFSETQ. The CDR3 loop spans 18 amino acids. V lost 0 bases to trimming and J lost 2 bases; unmatched junction nucleotides: 10. The CDR3, as DNA: TGCGCCAGCAGCTTGGCCGGGACAGGGGGTAAACCCCCCTACGAGCAGTACTTC. This gives the protein CASSLAGTGGKPPYEQYF.

The chain recombines TRBV5-8 with TRBJ2-5; 9 bases match TRBD2. J lost 6 bases, V lost 0 bases, and 6 bases had no gene match. Germline V gives CDR1 SGHTS, CDR2 YDEGEE. The CDR3 totals 15 residues. The CDR3 loop reads CASSLAISGRKTQYF. The CDR3 region has the DNA TGTGCCAGCAGCTTGGCGATAAGCGGGAGGAAGACCCAGTACTTC.